This T cell receptor beta chain was found in a study of cytomegalovirus exposure and HLA in healthy donors. This clone has a single count. The CDR3 is made up of 12 amino acids. The ends were cut back, 6 bases at V and 6 bases at J, with 10 bases in the middle. Germline V gives CDR1 MNHEY, CDR2 SMNVEV (reference sequence). PCR amplification relied on 60 Vbeta primers (plus 13 Jbeta primers). Here immunoSEQ multiplex PCR was the method, and the copy in TCRdb shows in-frame clones only, minus some. The table lists hundreds of thousands of clones, approximately 83% of them singletons. Sequencing was done on a sample of PBMCs. The chain links TRBV27 to TRBJ2-3; D gene uncertain. This TCR was sampled from a boy aged 2 to 10 in good health and CMV-seronegative. CDR3 sequence (DNA): TGTGCCAGCAGGGCCCTCAGGGATACGCAGTATTTT. This sequence encodes CASRALRDTQYF.